The T cell receptor beta chain under discussion was sequenced for a study of T cell responses to AZD1222 COVID-19 vaccine. On this clone itself: Its antigen is not identified.

V dropped 4 bases and J dropped 4; count of bases not matched to a gene: 6. Germline V gene sequence: CDR1 LGHDT, CDR2 YNNKEL (reference sequence). The CDR3 sequence is 15 residues long. Study-wide points: Just six or seven AZD1222 recipients tested seropositive at baseline. Increases in Spike-specific TCR breadth and depth were seen after two AZD1222 doses. Reports indicate that nearly half of spike-specific TCRs are directed at unmutated variant regions. White British ancestry dominated among donors, who included more females, and clonal diversity was possibly underestimated.

Repertoires were generated with immunoSEQ multiplex PCR, while TCRdb's copy carries only in-frame clones and drops some. The sample lists around 150,000 clones, 90% occurring once. The specimen comprised peripheral blood, sampled 28 days after the second AZD1222 dose. The receptor's source is an adult who received the AZD1222 COVID-19 vaccine. This rearrangement joins TRBV3-1 (or the pseudogene TRBV3-2) to TRBJ1-3; 8 bases are shared with TRBD1. This CDR3 is CASSPPRGHGNTIYF. The CDR3, as DNA: TGTGCCAGCAGCCCACCCAGGGGGCACGGAAACACCATATATTTT.